This TCR beta chain stems from a study of control samples from healthy donors and cancer patients. The assay was immunoSEQ multiplex PCR, and TCRdb's table has in-frame clones only and misses some. The repertoire holds roughly 59,000 clones, with more than 85% as singletons. This CDR3 region has 16 residues. Germline loops: CDR1 SGDLS, CDR2 YYNGEE. V lost 3 bases to trimming and J lost 1 base, with 17 bases between them. The receptor's source is a man aged 40-50 years with colorectal cancer. The chain carries TRBV9 and TRBJ2-7; maybe TRBD2 (7 bases). The sequencing sample was made of PBMCs. The CDR3: CASSAPGGRPSYEQYF. CDR3 nucleotides: TGTGCCAGCAGCGCCCCCGGGGGGCGCCCTTCCTACGAGCAGTACTTC.